A single sample gave rise to the 2 T cell receptor beta chains below, sequenced in a study of cytomegalovirus exposure and HLA in healthy donors. 13 Jbeta primers and 60 Vbeta primers were used for the PCR. Clones were sequenced by immunoSEQ multiplex PCR, and TCRdb holds only the in-frame ones, with some missing. The table records around 200,000 clones, 82% of them present only once. Source material: PBMCs. The receptors were gathered from a young woman in good health and CMV-seronegative.

This chain uses TRBV19 with TRBJ2-3, with no clear D. Trimming took off 3 bases at V and 4 bases at J, with 8 bases between the two ends. CDR1 is LNHDA and CDR2 is SQIVND in the germline V gene (reference sequence). CDR3 length: 13 residues. DNA of the CDR3: TGTGCCAGTAGTATGTCAGTCTCAGATACGCAGTATTTT. This translates into CASSMSVSDTQYF.

This clone showed up just a few times. The chain couples TRBV6-5 to TRBJ2-6; a possible D gene is TRBD2 (6 bases). The ends were cut back, 4 bases at V and 4 bases at J, with 11 bases in the middle. CDR1 and CDR2 from the germline V gene are MNHEY and SVGAGI. The CDR3 contains 15 residues. In DNA, the CDR3 is TGTGCCAGCAGTTCACTAGCTTCGGGGGCCAACGTCCTGACTTTC. Translating it yields CASSSLASGANVLTF.